Below, one TCR beta chain is given with its context. The method was immunoSEQ multiplex PCR; TCRdb's version includes in-frame clones alone and lacks a portion of them. The data hold about 75,000 clones, with around 90% observed a single time. This record comes from a study of T cell changes during pregnancy in multiple sclerosis. This CDR3 region has 16 residues. CDR1 is SEHNR and CDR2 is FQNEAQ in the germline V gene (reference sequence). Trimming took off 1 base at V and 2 bases at J, with 14 bases between the two ends. Material: peripheral blood, obtained in the first trimester of pregnancy. This chain connects TRBV7-9 to TRBJ1-2; a possible D gene is TRBD1 (5 bases). The TCR was taken from a female donor in good health, enrolled as a control in a pregnancy study. For the CDR3, the DNA is TGTGCCAGCAGCTTAGATCCAGGGAGGGTCAACTATGGCTACACCTTC. It codes for CASSLDPGRVNYGYTF.